The T cell receptor beta chain under discussion was sequenced for a study of blood T cell repertoires in COVID-19. Method: immunoSEQ multiplex PCR; TCRdb's copy keeps in-frame clones and lacks some. Altogether approximately 200,000 clones are present, about 82% being singletons, with the ten largest covering 7.5% to 10%. Those who participated ranged in age from roughly 18 to 100 years and resided in about two dozen US areas. Researchers sorted participants into cohorts using their self-reported clinical history. Before being deemed recovered, Cohort 3 donors had two negative PCRs, clearance, or symptom resolution. The trim removed 0 bases at V and 2 bases at J, leaving 10 bases unmatched. The CDR3 has 20 residues. Germline V gene sequence: CDR1 SGHAT, CDR2 FQNNGV.

The gene calls are TRBV11-2 and TRBJ2-4; 13 bases are a match to TRBD2. This sequence originates from a woman aged 30 to 39 who had recovered from COVID-19. Sequencing input: PBMCs or T cells enriched from blood (not recorded which). The CDR3: CASSLDPGLAGAISKNIQYF. CDR3 nucleotides: TGTGCCAGCAGCTTAGACCCCGGACTAGCGGGAGCCATATCCAAAAACATTCAGTACTTC.